This T cell receptor beta chain is from a study of cytomegalovirus exposure and HLA in healthy donors. The germline V and J ends were trimmed by 9 bases and 0 bases, with 10 bases remaining between them. The CDR3 consists of 12 residues. Germline V CDR1 and CDR2: SGDLS, YYNGEE. The PCR ran on 60 Vbeta and 13 Jbeta primers. TCRdb's copy holds only in-frame clones and misses some; the assay was immunoSEQ multiplex PCR. This sample contains around 130,000 clones. Material: PBMCs. The V gene is TRBV9, the J gene TRBJ2-7, with D unclear. The source of this sequence is a woman aged 40-49 years in good health and CMV-seronegative. CDR3 nucleotides: TGTGCCACGAGGAGTAGCTCCTACGAGCAGTACTTC. Amino acid sequence: CATRSSSYEQYF.